This T cell receptor (beta chain) was sequenced for a study of shared clonotypes between healthy human individuals (dated by TCRdb to about 2020). Regarding the study in general: The cohort included a few men and a couple of women between 18 and 49 years of age. For each donor, CD4 naive and CD4 memory were each given three plates, CD8 naive was given two plates, and CD8 memory was given one plate. To estimate repertoire size and how much clonotypes are shared between individuals, the study performed deep sequencing of blood TCR repertoires from roughly five healthy adults. To increase sequencing depth and limit assay-specific biases, different laboratories used diverse techniques to prepare libraries and sequence TCR repertoires. Each donor's leukapheresis produced roughly between about 0.9 and 9.5 billion PBMCs.

Using the deep immunoSEQ assay, multiplex PCR amplified TCR CDR3 regions from genomic DNA. For each cell subset, the extracted genomic DNA was distributed evenly across all wells of several immunoSEQ 96-well plates, and each plate served as one replicate. Each replicate PCR for sorted subsets received roughly 0.2 ug genomic DNA, equal to 30,000 or so T cell genomes. The purified libraries were quantified using a Qubit 3.0 fluorometer, sized with a Bioanalyzer 2100, and then quantified again using the KAPA Library Quantification kit. Every immunoSEQ 96-well plate was sequenced on a separate single-read 150-cycle Illumina NextSeq 550 flow cell. As for the authors' bioinformatics: Because the immunoSEQ output included only junctional sequences and no quality scores, the filtering could not be the same as the filtering used for full-length reads. Sequences were annotated with PyIR, a Python wrapper for IgBLAST v1.9, and V/J genes and CDR3 were assigned using IMGT germline references. Reads with weak V/J assignments (E-value above 1e-6), missing CDR3, stop codons, out-of-frame junctions, or ambiguous translated residues were removed. V3J clonotypes were defined as sequences sharing the same inferred V gene, J gene, and CDR3 amino acid sequence. Percentage overlap between repertoires was computed as shared unique clonotypes divided by the size of the smaller repertoire. Repertoire richness was assessed with RTK rarefaction, the Chao1 estimator, and Recon v2.1 estimates of unobserved clonotypes. Generation probabilities were computed with OLGA for all TCRbeta clonotypes obtained by the gDNA method from several donors. The source is immuneACCESS, and TCRdb retained only in-frame sequences with V and J called. Part of the clones is not carried over; for the studies checked, unresolved V genes explain less than half of this, and the remainder is unexplained. The V and J calls and clone size are taken from that table; D and trimming were inferred from the DNA. In this sample the table shows more than 500,000 clones, 90% to 97% of which occur a single time. Of the sample, about 0.059% is held by the ten largest clones.

Details on this clone: Which antigen it targets is not known. No much larger clone exists at a distance of one base, and base qualities are not known.

Summary of the overall study and its limitations: Pairwise subsampling led to the expectation that sequencing depth would affect the degree of clonotype sharing among donors. Only blood was sampled, and tissue TCR repertoires likely differ from those in blood. Rarefaction of sorted-subset datasets indicated incomplete sequencing despite the large sequencing depth. The small number of donors limited the genetic and exposure-history diversity represented. Compared with non-shared clonotypes, the clonotypes found in all four sorted-subset donors had higher generation probabilities. About 5% of naive CD4, more than 3% of naive CD8, 2.3% of memory CD4, and 0.35% to 0.5% of memory CD8 clonotypes were shared across several donors. Larger estimated clonotype richness was generally found for naive subsets than for memory subsets.

Donors were healthy HIV-negative adults with no recently reported acute infections or vaccinations. All donors were Caucasian adults living in Nashville, Tennessee, USA. CD4+ T cells were enriched by magnetic negative selection, after which naive cells were positively selected on CD45RA and the negative fraction was taken as the memory subset. Blood was collected by leukapheresis, and PBMCs were isolated by Ficoll-Histopaque density gradient centrifugation and then cryopreserved in liquid nitrogen vapor phase. Purity and quantity of every magnetically sorted T cell population were checked by analytical flow cytometry. Genomic DNA was isolated from every sorted fraction and measured by UV absorbance on a Nanodrop 2000c. V drops 5 bases and J drops 3 bases, leaving 19 bases in between. From the cysteine up to the phenylalanine, the CDR3 has a length of 16 residues. Here the CDR3 DNA is all that survives: 48 bases in frame from base 1. As encoded in the germline V gene (reference sequence), CDR1 is SEHNR while CDR2 is FQNEAQ.

Sequencing input: naive CD4+ T cells sorted from blood. The sample's cell subset or site label, decoded: CD45RA+ positively selected. The receptor's source is a woman in her twenties or thirties in good health. The chain is made from TRBV7-9 and TRBJ1-1; the D region possibly corresponds to TRBD1 (5 bases align). CDR3 protein: CASSPLLQGSDTEAFF. The DNA is as follows: TGTGCCAGCAGCCCCCTGCTTCAGGGTTCGGACACTGAAGCTTTCTTT.